This T cell receptor beta chain was found in a study of CD8 T cells in Susac syndrome. The V gene end was trimmed by 2 bases and the J gene end by 4 bases; junction bases not matched to a gene: 7. The germline gives CDR1 SGHAT, CDR2 FQNNGV. CDR3 length equals 16 residues. Blood CD8+ and CD4+ T cells underwent high-throughput TCR beta sequencing. Purification of the CD8+ and CD4+ T cells relied on negative isolation, and TEMRA cells underwent FACS enrichment. RNA, at about 0.45 to 1 ug, was reverse transcribed with random hexamers. TCRdb recomputed calls from the immunoSEQ multiplex PCR reads with MiXCR, one row per CDR3 protein. Of about 200,000 distinct CDR3 sequences in the sample, 85% to 95% are singletons; the top ten hold approximately 0.1%.

The TCR was taken from a human donor in good health. This sequence joins TRBV11-2 and TRBJ2-2; 7 positions match TRBD2. The sequenced sample consisted of CD4+ T cells from PBMCs. The CDR3 DNA sequence: TGTGCCAGCAGCTTATTGGCGAGCGGGGCCACCGGGGAGCTGTTTTTT. Protein product: CASSLLASGATGELFF.